The present T cell receptor (beta chain) was sequenced within a study of cytomegalovirus exposure and HLA in healthy donors. Overall study: Unique TCR beta sequences numbering approximately 100 million came from around 180 million T cells in an earlier analysis.

Donors sampled were nominally healthy, though unrecorded immune exposures were likely. 13 Jbeta primers and 60 Vbeta primers were used for the PCR. Assay used: immunoSEQ multiplex PCR; TCRdb lists only in-frame clones, some missing. Of tens of thousands of clones in the sample, about 72% were seen once. Study-wide results and caveats: Presence/absence analyses took donor sequencing depth as roughly uniform. Confirmation in vitro established that three CMV-associated chains were specific for CMV antigens.

This clone was observed once. No antigen is known for it. This CDR3 is 15 amino acids long. Germline CDR1 and CDR2: SGHVS and FQNEAQ. Trimming removed 3 bases from V and 0 bases from J, with 12 bases in between. The clonotype was recovered from a woman in her thirties or forties in good health and CMV-seropositive. Sequenced: PBMCs. V and J are TRBV7-8 and TRBJ2-7; possibly TRBD2 for D (5 bases). The CDR3 nucleotides read TGTGCCAGCAGCTTTAGGAGGATCTCCTCCTACGAGCAGTACTTC. Translated: CASSFRRISSYEQYF.